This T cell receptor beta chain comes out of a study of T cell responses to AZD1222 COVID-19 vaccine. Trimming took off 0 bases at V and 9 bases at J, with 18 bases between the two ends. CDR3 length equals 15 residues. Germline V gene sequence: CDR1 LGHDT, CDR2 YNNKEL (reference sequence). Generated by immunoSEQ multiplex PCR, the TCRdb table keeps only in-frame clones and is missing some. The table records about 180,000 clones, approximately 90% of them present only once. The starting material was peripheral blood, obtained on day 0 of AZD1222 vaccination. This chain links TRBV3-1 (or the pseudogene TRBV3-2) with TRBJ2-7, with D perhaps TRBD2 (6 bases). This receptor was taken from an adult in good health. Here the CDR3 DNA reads TGTGCCAGCAGCCAAGATAGCGGTTTTCCCCTAGGGCAGTACTTC. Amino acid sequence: CASSQDSGFPLGQYF.